One sample yielded the 27 T cell receptor beta chains listed below, sequenced in a study of T cell responses to AZD1222 COVID-19 vaccine. TCRdb's copy holds only in-frame clones and misses some; the assay was immunoSEQ multiplex PCR. The sample lists about 110,000 clones; about 85% were seen once. Here the sequenced sample was peripheral blood, taken on day 0 of AZD1222 vaccination. These receptors came from an adult in good health.

The chain joins TRBV6-5 to TRBJ2-7, with 8 bases fitting TRBD1. The length of the CDR3 is 13 residues. Trimming at V came to 5 bases and at J to 2 bases, leaving 2 bases not matched to a gene. CDR1 is MNHEY, CDR2 SVGAGI, per germline. CDR3 region: CASSRDRTYEQYF. The DNA of the CDR3 is TGTGCCAGCAGTCGGGACAGGACCTACGAGCAGTACTTC.

V and J are TRBV19 and TRBJ2-2, with D possibly being TRBD1 (5 bases). Trimming removed 5 bases at V and 7 bases at J, with 14 bases between. Germline CDR1 is LNHDA and CDR2 is SQIVND (reference sequence). This CDR3 is built from 14 residues. The CDR3 nucleotides read TGTGCCAGTAGTCGGCAGGGCAGGGACGGGGAGCTGTTTTTT. Its translation is CASSRQGRDGELFF.

Comment on this clone: Other DNA sequences within the sample encode an identical CDR3. This chain uses TRBV7-2 with TRBJ2-5; D not certain. The CDR3 contains 11 residues. Trimming left V 3 bases short and J 3 bases short, with 2 bases between. In germline, CDR1 is SGHTA, CDR2 FQGNSA. The CDR3 loop is CASSLKETQYF. The CDR3 DNA reads as TGTGCCAGCAGCTTGAAAGAGACCCAGTACTTC.

The chain couples TRBV7-3 to TRBJ2-1, with D perhaps matching TRBD2 (5 bases). In germline, CDR1 is SGHTA, CDR2 FQGTGA. V was pared by 5 bases and J by 6 bases, with 14 bases between. The CDR3 is 14 residues long. CDR3 protein: CASSPQPSGNEQFF. DNA for the CDR3: TGTGCCAGCAGCCCCCAGCCCAGCGGCAATGAGCAGTTCTTC.

V gene TRBV9 combines with J gene TRBJ2-2; D may be TRBD1 (5 bases). The CDR3 is made up of 16 amino acids. Trimming stripped 0 bases from V and 0 bases from J, with 9 bases between. Germline values: CDR1 SGDLS, CDR2 YYNGEE. The chain's CDR3 is CASSVEAGTNTGELFF. The DNA of the CDR3 is TGTGCCAGCAGCGTAGAGGCAGGGACGAACACCGGGGAGCTGTTTTTT.

The chain joins TRBV30 to TRBJ1-4; no reliable D call. Germline CDR1 reads GTSNPN; CDR2 reads SVGIG (reference sequence). Trimming cost V 4 bases and J 1 base, with 10 bases left between them. The CDR3 covers 14 residues. The CDR3 protein is CAWKRQLTNEKLFF. For the CDR3, the DNA is TGTGCCTGGAAACGGCAGTTAACTAATGAAAAACTGTTTTTT. The full variable domain, rest sourced from reference TRBV30 and TRBJ1-4, is SQTIHQWPATLVQPVGSPLSLECTVEGTSNPNLYWYRQAAGRGLQLLFYSVGIGQISSEVPQNLSASRPQDRQFILSSKKLLLSDSGFYLCAWKRQLTNEKLFFGSGTQLSVL.

This chain connects TRBV3-1 (or the pseudogene TRBV3-2) to TRBJ2-1; D gene ambiguous. The V end was cut by 0 bases, the J end by 11 bases, with 8 bases between. Germline values: CDR1 LGHDT, CDR2 YNNKEL (reference sequence). This CDR3 is built from 12 residues. The CDR3 nucleotides are TGTGCCAGCAGCCAAGAAGGGTCCAAGCAGTTCTTC. Encoded protein: CASSQEGSKQFF.

V gene TRBV5-4 combines with J gene TRBJ2-1; 16 bases align to TRBD2. Germline CDR1 is SGHNT and CDR2 is YYREEE (reference sequence). The ends lost 4 bases at V and 8 bases at J; junction bases unmatched: 9. CDR3 length: 17 amino acids. CDR3 sequence (DNA): TGTGCCAGCAGCCCGGGACTAGCGGGAGGGTCTTCCCATGAGCAGTTCTTC. It codes for CASSPGLAGGSSHEQFF.

V usage is TRBV19 and J usage is TRBJ1-6; D might be TRBD1 (5 bases). CDR1 LNHDA and CDR2 SQIVND come from the germline V gene (reference sequence). This CDR3 has 14 residues. V lost 6 bases and J 5 bases, leaving 11 bases between the germline ends. CDR3 region: CASRETANNSPLHF. CDR3 DNA: TGTGCCAGTAGAGAGACAGCTAATAATTCACCCCTCCACTTT. The variable domain in full, completed from reference TRBV19 and TRBJ1-6, reads DGGITQSPKYLFRKEGQNVTLSCEQNLNHDAMYWYRQDPGQGLRLIYYSQIVNDFQKGDIAEGYSVSREKKESFPLTVTSAQKNPTAFYLCASRETANNSPLHFGNGTRLTVT.

The chain links TRBV15 to TRBJ2-3; 8 bases match TRBD1. Germline CDR1 LNHNV, CDR2 YYDKDF (reference sequence). V was pared by 8 bases and J by 5 bases, with 9 bases of the junction left unmatched. There are 14 residues in the CDR3. The CDR3 sequence is CATRARGQGDTQYF. For the CDR3, the DNA is TGTGCCACCCGAGCCAGGGGGCAAGGAGATACGCAGTATTTT.

The chain combines TRBV18 with TRBJ1-5; D might be TRBD1 (5 bases). The CDR3 consists of 16 residues. CDR1 and CDR2 from the germline V gene are KGHSH and LQKENI. V shed 1 base and J shed 4 bases, with 14 bases lying between them. The DNA for the CDR3 is TGTGCCAGCTCACCACTAAGTTGGGACCAAAATCAGCCCCAGCATTTT. This encodes CASSPLSWDQNQPQHF.

This clone was recorded a few times. The chain couples TRBV7-9 to TRBJ2-2; perhaps TRBD1 as D (6 bases). Deletions cut 3 bases from V and 7 bases from J, with 12 bases between. The length of the CDR3 is 14 residues. Germline values: CDR1 SEHNR, CDR2 FQNEAQ (reference sequence). The chain's CDR3 is CASSFFRGHGELFF. Written as DNA, the CDR3 is TGTGCCAGCAGCTTCTTCAGGGGCCACGGGGAGCTGTTTTTT.

In regard to this clone: Different DNA sequences within this sample yield the same CDR3. The chain recombines TRBV19 with TRBJ1-1, with 8 positions matching TRBD1. V was pared by 4 bases and J by 1 base, with 2 bases of the junction left unmatched. In germline, CDR1 is LNHDA, CDR2 SQIVND (reference sequence). The CDR3 is made up of 14 amino acids. The CDR3 nucleotides are TGTGCCAGTAGTAGGGACAGGAGGAACACTGAAGCTTTCTTT. Encoded protein: CASSRDRRNTEAFF.

The chain is built from TRBV18 and TRBJ1-1; D might be TRBD1 (5 bases). This CDR3 comprises 14 residues. The ends were cut back, 0 bases at V and 1 base at J, with 6 bases in the middle. Germline CDR1 is KGHSH and CDR2 is LQKENI. CDR3 in DNA: TGTGCCAGCTCACCACCCGGACAGAACACTGAAGCTTTCTTT. Translating gives CASSPPGQNTEAFF.

This chain uses TRBV6-5 with TRBJ2-3; no clear D. This CDR3 region has 13 residues. Germline loops: CDR1 MNHEY, CDR2 SVGAGI. Trimming shortened V by 7 bases and J by 2 bases, and 10 bases separated the two germline ends. CDR3 DNA: TGTGCCAGCATCCACCGATCCACAGATACGCAGTATTTT. Its translation is CASIHRSTDTQYF.

The V and J genes are TRBV7-9 and TRBJ1-1, with 8 bases fitting TRBD1. Germline CDR1 is SEHNR and CDR2 is FQNEAQ (reference sequence). CDR3 length: 14 amino acids. V shed 4 bases, J shed 0 bases, and the junction held 1 base outside the gene matches. CDR3 amino acids: CASSWGQVNTEAFF. The CDR3 nucleotides read TGTGCCAGCAGCTGGGGACAGGTGAACACTGAAGCTTTCTTT.

This clone has only one observation. V is TRBV11-2 and J is TRBJ1-2; D possibly corresponds to TRBD1 (5 bases). This CDR3 is 15 amino acids long. Germline V CDR1 and CDR2: SGHAT, FQNNGV. V gave up 1 base and J gave up 1 base, with 10 bases separating them. CDR3 sequence: CASSLGAGSNYGYTF. The CDR3 DNA reads TGTGCCAGCAGCTTAGGAGCAGGGAGTAACTATGGCTACACCTTC.

The V gene is TRBV7-3, the J gene TRBJ2-2, with D possibly being TRBD1 (5 bases). V was trimmed by 5 bases and J by 6 bases, leaving 13 bases between them. This CDR3 comprises 14 residues. Germline-derived CDR1 and CDR2 are SGHTA and FQGTGA. Written as DNA, the CDR3 is TGTGCCAGCAGCGCCGCAGGGTTGCCCGGGGAGCTGTTTTTT. The encoded protein is CASSAAGLPGELFF.

Of note for this clone: An end of the junction does not agree with germline; a read error may underlie this. V gene TRBV7-3 combines with J gene TRBJ2-1; TRBD2 matches 10 bases. Germline V gene sequence: CDR1 SGHTA, CDR2 FQGTGA. The CDR3 contains 19 residues. The CDR3 nucleotides read TGTGCCAGCAACTTAACTGGGGAGCGGGAGGGCCCTATGTCCAATGAGCAGTTCTTC. It specifies CASNLTGEREGPMSNEQFF.

The DNA for the CDR3 is TGTGCCAGCAGCCGAGAAGGGATCGCTGGTGGCTACACCTTC. Its translation: CASSREGIAGGYTF. The V and J genes are TRBV7-8 and TRBJ1-2; no reliable D call. The CDR3 has 14 residues. Trimming removed 5 bases at V and 7 bases at J, with 17 bases between. Germline CDR1 SGHVS, CDR2 FQNEAQ.

This clone has just one count. The rearrangement joins TRBV19 to TRBJ1-6; 11 nucleotides agree with TRBD1. Germline CDR1 LNHDA, CDR2 SQIVND (reference sequence). This CDR3 is built from 16 residues. V lost 8 bases to trimming and J lost 1 base; unmatched junction nucleotides: 4. The CDR3 spells CASRTGGRSYNSPLHF. The CDR3 DNA follows: TGTGCCAGTCGGACAGGGGGCCGATCCTATAATTCACCCCTCCACTTT.

The chain uses TRBV2 and TRBJ2-2; D call uncertain. This CDR3 contains 12 residues. Germline-derived CDR1 and CDR2 are SNHLY and FYNNEI. The ends were cut back, 6 bases at V and 1 base at J, with 3 bases in the middle. The CDR3 nucleotides read TGTGCCAGCAGGCTGAACACCGGGGAGCTGTTTTTT. Protein: CASRLNTGELFF.

CDR3 coding DNA: TGTGCCAGTAGTGATTCCGGAGAGACCCAGTACTTC. This sequence encodes CASSDSGETQYF. V is TRBV19 and J is TRBJ2-5, with no clear D. Per the germline V gene, CDR1 is LNHDA and CDR2 is SQIVND (reference sequence). V lost 5 bases and J lost 4, with 8 bases in between. This CDR3 is built from 12 residues.

The chain uses TRBV3-1 (or the pseudogene TRBV3-2) and TRBJ2-7; tentative D call: TRBD1 (6 bases). CDR1 LGHDT and CDR2 YNNKEL come from the germline V gene (reference sequence). This CDR3 has 13 residues. The V and J ends lost 4 bases and 3 bases respectively, with 10 bases between them. DNA for the CDR3: TGTGCCAGCAGCCCGGGACAAATCTACGAGCAGTACTTC. This codes for CASSPGQIYEQYF.

This clone occurred once. The chain carries TRBV6-5 and TRBJ2-5; 8 nucleotides align to TRBD1. CDR1 is MNHEY, CDR2 SVGAGI, per germline. The CDR3 length is 15 residues. Trimming took 2 bases from V and 2 from J; bases not matched to a gene: 4. For the CDR3, the DNA is TGTGCCAGCAGTTACCCAGGACAGGGACAAGAGACCCAGTACTTC. Protein sequence: CASSYPGQGQETQYF.

V usage is TRBV28 and J usage is TRBJ1-3; 7 nucleotides agree with TRBD1. Per the germline V gene, CDR1 is MDHEN and CDR2 is SYDVKM. The junction had 4 bases not matched to a gene; V was cut back by 6 bases and J by 2 bases. The CDR3 runs 14 residues. In DNA, the CDR3 is TGTGCCAGCAGACAGACAGGGACTGGAAACACCATATATTTT. As protein: CASRQTGTGNTIYF.

This clone has more than one count but fewer than ten. This chain joins TRBV19 and TRBJ1-5; D gene unclear. Germline loops: CDR1 LNHDA, CDR2 SQIVND (reference sequence). The CDR3 runs 13 residues. Between the trimmed V and J ends, which lost 5 bases and 9 bases, there was a span of 14 bases. The CDR3 DNA follows: TGTGCCAGTAGTCCCCTAGTGGAGGCGCCCCAGCATTTT. This encodes CASSPLVEAPQHF.